The clone carrying this T cell receptor beta chain has only one observation. These data are taken from a study of cytomegalovirus exposure and HLA in healthy donors. 60 Vbeta and 13 Jbeta primers were used in PCR. Produced via immunoSEQ multiplex PCR; TCRdb's table is partial and in-frame only. The sample carries 200,000 or so clones, roughly 84% recorded once. Each of the donors was a healthy bone marrow donor. At sampling all donors were nominally healthy, likely with unrecorded immune exposures. Sample: PBMCs. This TCR was recovered from a boy younger than 18 in good health and CMV-seronegative.

CDR3 protein: CATSQGASAFF. The CDR3 DNA follows: TGTGCCACCTCCCAGGGGGCTTCAGCTTTCTTT. This chain connects TRBV6-5 to TRBJ1-1; 8 positions agree with TRBD1. Germline assignment: CDR1 MNHEY and CDR2 SVGAGI. Germline trimming cut 10 bases from V and 10 bases from J; bases unmatched to any gene: 8. CDR3 size: 11 residues.